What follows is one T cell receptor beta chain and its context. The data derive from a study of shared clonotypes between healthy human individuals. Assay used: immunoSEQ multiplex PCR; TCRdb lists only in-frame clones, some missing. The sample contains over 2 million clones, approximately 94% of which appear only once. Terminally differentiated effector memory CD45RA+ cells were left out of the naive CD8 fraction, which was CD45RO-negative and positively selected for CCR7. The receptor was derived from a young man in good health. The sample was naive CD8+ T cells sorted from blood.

CDR3 coding DNA: TGTGCCAGCGCCTCTAACTATGGCTACACCTTC. It codes for CASASNYGYTF. The V and J genes are TRBV27 and TRBJ1-2; D unresolved. V shed 8 bases and J shed 0 bases, with 4 bases lying between them. The CDR3 length is 11 residues. In germline, CDR1 is MNHEY, CDR2 SMNVEV (reference sequence).